This entry lists 19 T cell receptor beta chains sequenced from one sample in a study of OX40 agonist ivuxolimab in advanced cancers. Libraries came from the immunoSEQ multiplex PCR assay. In TCRdb, the immuneACCESS table is reduced to in-frame sequences with V and J assigned. These tables do not hold every clone; where another copy was compared, an unresolved V gene accounts for under half, and the others remain unexplained. Across this sample there are over 40,000 clones, with 75% to 90% seen only once. Together, the top ten hold 6% to 7% of the sample. Specimen: CD4+ or CD8+ T cells sorted from blood, collected in a trial of the OX40 agonist ivuxolimab. All receptors come from an adult with an advanced solid tumor such as melanoma, head and neck, liver or kidney cancer.

The chain employs TRBV10-2 and TRBJ2-7, with no clear D. The CDR3 spans 12 residues. V was trimmed by 5 bases and J by 4 bases, leaving 9 bases between them. The germline V gene encodes CDR1 WSHSY and CDR2 SAAADI. Here the CDR3 reads CASSSTGYEQYF. DNA for the CDR3: TGCGCCAGCAGTTCAACCGGGTACGAGCAGTACTTC.

The rearrangement joins TRBV19 to TRBJ2-3, with 9 bases identical to TRBD2. Germline V lookup: CDR1 LNHDA, CDR2 SQIVND (reference sequence). V lost 7 bases, J lost 0 bases, and 11 bases stayed unmatched. The CDR3 length is 17 residues. The DNA of the CDR3 is TGTGCCAGTACCCCTAGCGGGAAGGCCCCAAGCACAGATACGCAGTATTTT. This codes for CASTPSGKAPSTDTQYF.

This clone was detected once. The V call is TRBV28, the J call TRBJ1-5, with unresolved D. CDR1 MDHEN and CDR2 SYDVKM come from the germline V gene. V lost 2 bases to trimming and J lost 12 bases, with 14 bases between them. The CDR3 consists of 13 residues. Written as DNA, the CDR3 is TGTGCCAGCAGTTTAGGGCAGCCACCACTCCAGCATTTT. It specifies CASSLGQPPLQHF.

This chain connects TRBV28 to TRBJ1-2, with D unclear. Germline V gene lookup returns CDR1 MDHEN and CDR2 SYDVKM. CDR3 length: 16 residues. Trimming cost V 8 bases and J 2 bases, with 21 bases left between them. The CDR3: CASHPVSVLFNYGYTF. The CDR3 DNA sequence: TGTGCCAGCCATCCCGTCTCGGTCCTTTTCAACTATGGCTACACCTTC.

The chain carries TRBV5-6 and TRBJ1-5, with 8 bases fitting TRBD1. The germline CDR1 and CDR2 sequences are SGHDT and YYEEEE. The CDR3 contains 13 residues. V dropped 0 bases and J dropped 7; count of bases not matched to a gene: 0. The CDR3 sequence: CASSLDRGQPQHF. The CDR3 DNA follows: TGTGCCAGCAGCTTGGACAGGGGGCAGCCCCAGCATTTT.

The V and J genes are TRBV4-3 and TRBJ1-5, with TRBD1 as a possible D gene (5 bases). The germline gives CDR1 LGHNA, CDR2 YSLEER. The CDR3 is 16 residues long. The V and J ends lost 0 bases and 5 bases respectively, with 14 bases between them. The CDR3 here is CASSQDRTLNDQPQHF. The CDR3 coding sequence is TGCGCCAGCAGCCAAGATCGGACATTAAACGATCAGCCCCAGCATTTT.

This clone has just one count. The chain has TRBV6-5 and TRBJ2-7, with TRBD1 matching 7 bases. The CDR3 covers 15 residues. Germline trimming cut 5 bases from V and 0 bases from J; bases unmatched to any gene: 7. Germline CDR1 MNHEY, CDR2 SVGAGI. CDR3 loop: CASSTSGGISYEQYF. The CDR3 region has the DNA TGTGCCAGCAGTACCTCAGGGGGTATCTCCTACGAGCAGTACTTC.

V usage is TRBV7-7 and J usage is TRBJ1-4; TRBD1 agrees at 10 bases. This CDR3 is 16 amino acids long. The trim removed 0 bases at V and 5 bases at J, leaving 3 bases unmatched. Looked up from germline, CDR1 is SSHAT and CDR2 is FNYEAQ (reference sequence). The CDR3 DNA is TGTGCCAGCAGCTTAGCTCCGGGACAGGGGAATGAAAAACTGTTTTTT. Translation: CASSLAPGQGNEKLFF.

This chain joins TRBV7-6 and TRBJ2-3, with 8 bases that match TRBD2. CDR3 length: 18 residues. J was trimmed by 3 bases and V by 1 base; bases with no gene match: 12. CDR1 is SGHVS and CDR2 is FNYEAQ in the germline V gene. This chain's CDR3 is CASSLGVPIAGQTDTQYF. The CDR3, as DNA: TGTGCCAGCAGCTTAGGCGTTCCAATAGCGGGACAAACAGATACGCAGTATTTT.

The V and J genes are TRBV12-5 and TRBJ2-5; D unclear. The DNA end is more similar to TRBJ2-7, so the J call may be wrong. This CDR3 has 12 amino acids. Germline values: CDR1 LGHNT, CDR2 FRNRAP. This CDR3 reads CASGLGSYEQYF. DNA of the CDR3: TGTGCTAGTGGTTTGGGCTCCTACGAGCAGTACTTC.

The V call is TRBV30, the J call TRBJ1-2; D is possibly TRBD1 (5 bases). Trimming stripped 3 bases from V and 1 base from J, with 18 bases between. The CDR3 has 16 residues. The V gene's germline CDR1 is GTSNPN and CDR2 SVGIG (reference sequence). This chain's CDR3 is CAWRRGTEPSNYGYTF. The CDR3, as DNA: TGTGCCTGGAGGAGAGGGACGGAACCTAGTAACTATGGCTACACCTTC.

By proportion, this clone is medium-sized. This chain uses TRBV19 with TRBJ2-1; weak D call: TRBD1 (7 bases). V gave up 3 bases and J gave up 2 bases, with 11 bases separating them. CDR3 length: 15 residues. Germline CDR1 is LNHDA and CDR2 is SQIVND (reference sequence). The CDR3 DNA sequence: TGTGCCAGTAGTATTCAGGGGGGACCCTACAATGAGCAGTTCTTC. It codes for CASSIQGGPYNEQFF.

The chain employs TRBV30 and TRBJ1-3; 8 nucleotides line up with TRBD1. This CDR3 has 13 amino acids. CDR1 and CDR2 from the germline V gene are GTSNPN and SVGIG (reference sequence). V gave up 5 bases and J gave up 3 bases; unmatched junction bases: 3. The CDR3 nucleotides read TGTGCCTGGCATACAGGGGGTGGAAACACCATATATTTT. Translation gives CAWHTGGGNTIYF. The entire variable domain, with the rest obtained from reference TRBV30 and TRBJ1-3, is as follows: SQTIHQWPATLVQPVGSPLSLECTVEGTSNPNLYWYRQAAGRGLQLLFYSVGIGQISSEVPQNLSASRPQDRQFILSSKKLLLSDSGFYLCAWHTGGGNTIYFGEGSWLTVV.

This clone showed up just a few times. This sequence joins TRBV5-4 and TRBJ2-3; D may be TRBD1 or TRBD2 (5 bases each). The CDR3 extends over 15 amino acids. Germline CDR1 is SGHNT and CDR2 is YYREEE (reference sequence). V lost 3 bases, J lost 0 bases, and 11 bases lay in between. In DNA, the CDR3 is TGTGCCAGCAGCTCCCCTTGGGGGAGCACAGATACGCAGTATTTT. Its translation: CASSSPWGSTDTQYF.

This chain connects TRBV18 to TRBJ1-1; tentative D call: TRBD1 (6 bases). Germline V CDR1 and CDR2: KGHSH, LQKENI. This CDR3 has 13 residues. V was trimmed by 6 bases and J by 10 bases, leaving 18 bases between them. The CDR3 DNA reads TGTGCCAGCTCCCTCCAAGGGGAGGGGGTAGCTTTCTTT. This codes for CASSLQGEGVAFF.

This clone occurred once. V usage is TRBV5-1 and J usage is TRBJ2-1; maybe TRBD2 (5 bases). Per germline, CDR1 SGHRS and CDR2 YFSETQ. V was pared by 7 bases and J by 2 bases, with 19 bases between. The CDR3 has 16 residues. DNA of the CDR3: TGCGCCAGCCGCCCGGAGCCGGGGAGAACCTACAATGAGCAGTTCTTC. It translates to CASRPEPGRTYNEQFF.

Written as DNA, the CDR3 is TGTGCCAGCAGCTTATTCGGGGATAGCAATCAGCCCCAGCATTTT. The encoded protein is CASSLFGDSNQPQHF. The chain recombines TRBV7-2 with TRBJ1-5; D ambiguous. The CDR3 runs to 15 residues. The ends were cut back, 2 bases at V and 0 bases at J, with 8 bases in the middle. Looked up from germline, CDR1 is SGHTA and CDR2 is FQGNSA.

The genes are TRBV6-1 and TRBJ1-6, with 10 bases matching TRBD1. The V gene end was trimmed by 3 bases and the J gene end by 13 bases; junction bases not matched to a gene: 6. Germline V gene lookup returns CDR1 MNHNS and CDR2 SASEGT. The length of the CDR3 is 14 residues. The CDR3 DNA reads TGTGCCAGCAGTGAGAGGGGACAGGGGCTGCCCCTCCACTTT. It codes for CASSERGQGLPLHF.

The rearrangement uses TRBV5-6 and TRBJ1-2; D is ambiguous. Per the germline V gene, CDR1 is SGHDT and CDR2 is YYEEEE. The CDR3 covers 14 residues. V gave up 4 bases and J gave up 1 base, with 11 bases separating them. CDR3 residues: CASSPESLNYGYTF. The CDR3, as DNA: TGTGCCAGCAGCCCCGAATCACTTAACTATGGCTACACCTTC.